These T cell receptor beta chains were read from a single sample in a study of shared clonotypes between healthy human individuals. TCRdb's table, derived via immunoSEQ multiplex PCR, lists solely in-frame clones and lacks some. In the table there are approximately 980,000 clones, approximately 76% of which are singletons. Sequences were obtained from memory CD4+ T cells sorted from blood. Receptors originate from a man aged 18 to 30 in good health. Both conserved end residues are part of each CDR3. Fields, in order: CDR3 length, J gene, V gene, clone size, D gene, CDR3 protein, CDR3 DNA. A D gene is named only where the DNA matches it firmly. Clone size appears in some rows only: once, few, many, or a class for an expanded clone.

10	TRBJ2-1	TRBV7-9	NA	NA	CASASHEQFF	TGTGCCAGCGCATCCCATGAGCAGTTCTTC
15	TRBJ1-1	TRBV28	NA	NA	CASGRGGRGGTEAFF	TGTGCCAGCGGGCGCGGGGGGCGAGGAGGCACTGAAGCTTTCTTT
15	TRBJ2-7	TRBV5-4	NA	TRBD2	CASSLGLAGAYEQYF	TGTGCCAGCAGCTTGGGGCTAGCGGGGGCGTACGAGCAGTACTTC
18	TRBJ2-3	TRBV9	NA	TRBD2	CASSVDATSGGAWDTQYF	TGTGCCAGCAGCGTAGATGCGACTAGCGGGGGGGCATGGGATACGCAGTATTTT
15	TRBJ1-6	TRBV5-1	NA	TRBD1	CASSLETGLGSPLHF	TGCGCCAGCAGCTTGGAGACAGGGTTGGGCTCACCCCTCCACTTT
11	TRBJ1-3	TRBV20-1	NA	NA	CSARVGNTIYF	TGCAGTGCTCGAGTTGGAAACACCATATATTTT
16	TRBJ2-3	TRBV4-3	NA	NA	CASSRRNSGSTDTQYF	TGCGCCAGCAGCCGCCGAAATTCGGGGAGCACAGATACGCAGTATTTT
13	TRBJ2-7	TRBV7-2	NA	NA	CASSSRTSYEQYF	TGTGCCAGCAGCTCCCGGACGTCCTACGAGCAGTACTTC
14	TRBJ2-7	TRBV11-2	NA	TRBD2	CASSFARLADEQYF	TGTGCCAGCAGCTTCGCCAGACTAGCCGACGAGCAGTACTTC
14	TRBJ2-7	TRBV5-4	NA	NA	CASRWDASSYEQYF	TGTGCCAGCAGGTGGGACGCAAGCTCCTACGAGCAGTACTTC
13	TRBJ2-3	TRBV27	NA	NA	CASGTRSTDTQYF	TGTGCCAGCGGGACCCGGAGCACAGATACGCAGTATTTT
14	TRBJ1-5	TRBV6-1	NA	NA	CASWRSGGNQPQHF	TGTGCCAGTTGGCGGTCTGGGGGCAATCAGCCCCAGCATTTT
13	TRBJ1-1	TRBV27	few	NA	CASSQRGSTEAFF	TGTGCCAGCAGCCAGAGGGGTTCTACTGAAGCTTTCTTT
17	TRBJ2-7	TRBV4-2	NA	NA	CASSLIFRDFPSDEQYF	TGTGCCAGCAGCCTGATTTTTCGGGACTTCCCTTCTGACGAGCAGTACTTC
15	TRBJ1-2	TRBV7-2	NA	NA	CASSLGVVGGYGYTF	TGTGCCAGCAGCTTAGGGGTGGTGGGTGGATATGGCTACACCTTC
15	TRBJ1-2	TRBV5-1	NA	NA	CASSTGRTNDIMWTF	TGCGCCAGCAGCACCGGACGGACAAACGATATTATGTGGACCTTC
15	TRBJ2-3	TRBV5-1	few	TRBD2	CASSLREGAGETQYF	TGCGCCAGCAGCCTCCGGGAGGGCGCGGGGGAGACGCAGTATTTT
14	TRBJ1-6	TRBV6-1	NA	NA	CASTGDGTNSPLHF	TGTGCCAGCACTGGGGACGGGACTAATTCACCCCTCCACTTT
14	TRBJ1-2	TRBV7-9	NA	NA	CASSFSGTNYGYTF	TGTGCCAGCAGCTTTTCAGGAACTAACTATGGCTACACCTTC
15	TRBJ2-5	TRBV7-2	NA	TRBD1	CASSLTGTYLETQYF	TGTGCCAGCAGCTTGACAGGGACCTATTTGGAGACCCAGTACTTC
17	TRBJ2-3	TRBV1	NA	NA	CTSRDLKGGVGTDTQYF	TGCACCAGCAGGGACCTCAAGGGGGGGGTTGGCACAGATACGCAGTATTTT
13	TRBJ1-6	TRBV30	few	TRBD1	CAWNGAGGMALHF	TGTGCCTGGAATGGGGCAGGGGGCATGGCCCTCCACTTT
14	TRBJ1-4	TRBV14	NA	NA	CASSQAGLGEKLFF	TGTGCCAGCAGCCAAGCGGGTTTGGGGGAAAAACTGTTTTTT
15	TRBJ2-2	TRBV6-4	NA	NA	CATDSSGENTGELFF	TGTGCCACCGACAGTTCGGGGGAGAACACCGGGGAGCTGTTTTTT
15	TRBJ2-1	TRBV7-2	NA	NA	CASSLGGQRNNEQFF	TGTGCCAGCAGCTTAGGGGGACAACGGAACAATGAGCAGTTCTTC
13	TRBJ1-2	TRBV29-1	once	NA	CSVEKGRGYGYTF	TGCAGCGTTGAAAAAGGCAGGGGCTATGGCTACACCTTC
14	TRBJ2-7	TRBV5-1	once	TRBD2	CASSGGGVGDEQYF	TGCGCCAGCAGCGGGGGAGGGGTAGGCGACGAGCAGTACTTC
14	TRBJ2-3	TRBV10-3	NA	NA	CAISDGTPGDTQYF	TGTGCCATCAGTGACGGGACCCCCGGGGATACGCAGTATTTT
16	TRBJ1-4	TRBV13	NA	TRBD1	CASSSKGGLTNEKLFF	TGTGCCAGCAGCTCGAAAGGGGGCCTCACTAATGAAAAACTGTTTTTT
12	TRBJ2-7	TRBV30	few	NA	CAWSVPPREQYF	TGTGCCTGGAGTGTACCCCCTAGGGAGCAGTACTTC
11	TRBJ2-7	TRBV5-1	NA	NA	CASSLVRKQYF	TGCGCCAGCAGCTTGGTTCGAAAGCAGTACTTC
12	TRBJ1-4	TRBV6-5	NA	NA	CASRTTNEKLFF	TGTGCCAGCAGAACAACTAATGAAAAACTGTTTTTT
16	TRBJ2-1	TRBV5-1	NA	NA	CASSLEEGISYNEQFF	TGCGCCAGCAGCTTGGAGGAGGGGATCTCCTACAATGAGCAGTTCTTC
16	TRBJ1-1	TRBV5-4	NA	NA	CASSLGGGKGNTEAFF	TGTGCCAGCAGCTTAGGAGGGGGAAAGGGGAACACTGAAGCTTTCTTT
12	TRBJ2-7	TRBV6-5	few	NA	CASSQTRVEQYF	TGTGCCAGCAGTCAAACTAGAGTCGAGCAGTACTTC
18	TRBJ2-7	TRBV5-4	NA	TRBD2	CASSPGLAGGFFAYEQYF	TGTGCCAGCAGCCCGGGACTAGCGGGAGGTTTCTTCGCCTACGAGCAGTACTTC
13	TRBJ2-5	TRBV5-6	once	NA	CASSFESQETQYF	TGTGCCAGCAGCTTTGAGTCCCAAGAGACCCAGTACTTC
16	TRBJ1-2	TRBV10-3	few	NA	CAISESGYLANYGYTF	TGTGCCATCAGTGAGTCTGGGTACTTAGCTAACTATGGCTACACCTTC
13	TRBJ2-3	TRBV6-1	NA	NA	CAVKGRSTDTQYF	TGTGCCGTCAAGGGAAGGAGCACAGATACGCAGTATTTT
16	TRBJ1-6	TRBV7-8	NA	TRBD1	CASSFTGTVANSPLHF	TGTGCCAGCAGCTTTACCGGGACAGTGGCCAATTCACCCCTCCACTTT
13	TRBJ2-7	TRBV9	NA	TRBD1	CASSLQGASEQYF	TGTGCCAGCAGCCTCCAGGGGGCCAGCGAGCAGTACTTC
14	TRBJ2-7	TRBV5-1	NA	TRBD1	CASTLGQGPYEQYF	TGCGCCAGCACTCTGGGACAGGGGCCCTACGAGCAGTACTTC
15	TRBJ2-5	TRBV18	NA	NA	CASSPRPGSKETQYF	TGTGCCAGCTCACCTCGACCGGGATCTAAAGAGACCCAGTACTTC
14	TRBJ2-5	TRBV18	few	NA	CASSPITLRETQYF	TGTGCCAGCTCACCAATCACCCTGCGGGAGACCCAGTACTTC
13	TRBJ2-3	TRBV2	NA	NA	CASSEIGTDTQYF	TGTGCCAGCAGTGAAATAGGCACAGATACGCAGTATTTT
14	TRBJ1-4	TRBV30	NA	NA	CAWSEPGAGEKLFF	TGTGCCTGGAGCGAACCTGGGGCGGGCGAAAAACTGTTTTTT
13	TRBJ1-5	TRBV30	few	NA	CAWNRASNQPQHF	TGTGCCTGGAACCGCGCTAGCAATCAGCCCCAGCATTTT
14	TRBJ2-2	TRBV19	few	TRBD1	CASTLDRADGELFF	TGTGCCAGTACCTTGGACAGGGCTGACGGGGAGCTGTTTTTT
16	TRBJ1-1	TRBV7-2	few	TRBD1	CASSDRDRGFNTEAFF	TGTGCCAGCAGCGACCGGGACAGGGGATTTAACACTGAAGCTTTCTTT
16	TRBJ1-2	TRBV18	NA	TRBD1	CASSPTPTGASYGYTF	TGTGCCAGCTCACCAACCCCTACAGGGGCATCCTATGGCTACACCTTC
13	TRBJ2-3	TRBV5-1	NA	NA	CASSSREGDTQYF	TGCGCCAGCAGCTCTCGAGAAGGAGATACGCAGTATTTT
11	TRBJ1-2	TRBV29-1	NA	NA	CSGVDSYGYTF	TGCAGCGGAGTCGACAGCTATGGCTACACCTTC
16	TRBJ2-5	TRBV9	NA	TRBD2	CASSFSTSGRFETQYF	TGTGCCAGCAGCTTTTCGACTAGCGGGAGGTTTGAGACCCAGTACTTC
15	TRBJ2-7	TRBV11-2	NA	TRBD1	CASSLTGGTNYEQYF	TGTGCCAGCAGCTTAACAGGGGGCACCAACTACGAGCAGTACTTC
14	TRBJ2-1	TRBV2	NA	TRBD2	CASRLAGTYNEQFF	TGTGCCAGCCGACTAGCGGGGACCTACAATGAGCAGTTCTTC
15	TRBJ1-2	TRBV5-4	NA	NA	CASSFDGFYFYGYTF	TGTGCCAGCAGCTTCGACGGGTTCTATTTCTATGGCTACACCTTC
15	TRBJ2-3	TRBV7-3	NA	TRBD2	CASSLVAGPTDTQYF	TGTGCCAGCAGCTTAGTAGCGGGCCCCACAGATACGCAGTATTTT
13	TRBJ2-3	TRBV5-4	NA	NA	CASSLAGTDTQYF	TGTGCCAGCAGCTTGGCCGGCACAGATACGCAGTATTTT